This TCR beta chain was documented in a study of cytomegalovirus exposure and HLA in healthy donors (TCRdb year 2017). Describing the broader study: According to an earlier analysis of 550 to 750 of the donors, some 170 million T cells yielded approximately 120 million unique TCR beta sequences and 276 Gb of sequence data. An early release covering roughly 640 HLA-typed donors comprised about 300 gigabases of sequencing data and approximately 80 million unique TCR sequences. The genetic ancestry cluster associated with self-reported Caucasian donors included around 76% of the roughly 390 genotyped donors. The study was designed to test whether signatures of past pathogen exposure could be identified by cataloging public T cell receptors. The study profiled the T cell repertoires of under 850 subjects by immunosequencing and related them to cytomegalovirus serostatus. Besides the first cohort of 500 to 700 subjects, a separate validation cohort made up of 120 or so different subjects was used. The study combined high-throughput TCR immunosequencing, statistical association of individual TCRs with disease status, and machine learning to predict cytomegalovirus infection status. In a later analysis, previously published TCR beta repertoires from 550 to 750 donors were re-analyzed and high-resolution HLA genotyping was added so that TCR occurrence patterns could be studied. Rather than using new phenotypic data, the later analysis identified candidate immune exposures from TCR beta sequences and from how often those sequences occurred across donors. An earlier analysis of more than 450 of the donors used high-throughput TCR beta sequencing to judge whether each TCR beta V gene segment behaved as functional or pseudogenic. Donor age, sex, ethnicity and CMV serostatus were compiled alongside the repertoire data. A later genetic analysis took genome-wide SNP genotypes for about 55% of the roughly 700 donors and used that subset as a discovery cohort. All discovery cohort repertoires had been generated on a single sequencing platform. Class I and class II HLA loci were covered by the typing at four-digit resolution. The number of donors typed differed by locus, with about 629-630 for A, B, C, DRB1 and DQB1, 522 for DQA1, 606 for DPA1, and under 490 for DPB1. Four to six DR-DQ haplotypes were handled as single units for association and clustering, since linkage in the cohort was strong. Across 300 to 500 genotyped donors of the cohort, an average of about 240,000 unique TCR beta nucleotide sequences per donor were sequenced, and around 20% of those sequences were non-productive.

The cohort was made up of about 670 healthy bone marrow donors. All cohort members were sampled while nominally healthy, although unrecorded immune exposures were likely present. The donor was CMV seropositive and belonged to the group of about 290 seropositive cohort members. Every donor gave a peripheral blood sample, and the peripheral blood mononuclear cells from that sample were used for TCR beta sequencing. Genomic DNA was extracted from the blood cell samples with the Qiagen DNeasy Blood Extraction Kit. Here is what the overall study found, with its caveats: Most TCR sequences were seen in very few donors, while some public TCRs were found in many individuals. A cluster of highly shared sequence variants was judged likely to be a technical artifact of the sequencing pipeline. Because counts were too low, about 18 rarely observed V segments, including chromosome 9 orphons, were excluded from the earlier analysis of 587 of the donors. The only immune exposure information available for the cohort was CMV serostatus. The 87-base-pair reads could not distinguish some IMGT-functional V segments, including TRBV6-2 and TRBV6-3, so those segments were excluded. A later analysis found that HLA-associated TCR beta chains were more clonally expanded and had lower generation probabilities than equally common non-associated chains. In the study, some 160 TCR beta chains were listed as associated with cytomegalovirus. Only TCR beta chains were sequenced in this cohort, and the absence of alpha or paired-chain data limited detectable features. Correlated functional status among segregating V segments might reflect linkage disequilibrium, but an unknown experimental factor could not be ruled out. According to a later genetic analysis, donors in an Asian-associated ancestry cluster had fewer N-insertions in productive TCRs than the approximately 710-donor mean. Assigning TCR associations to individual alleles was difficult when HLA alleles, especially DR and DQ, strongly co-occurred. In vitro tests confirmed that a few of the cytomegalovirus-associated TCR beta chains recognize cytomegalovirus antigens. A later analysis found that TCR association rates varied across HLA loci, with DRB1 alleles showing the most associated TCRs and HLA-C alleles the fewest. The authors suggested that the approach could potentially be generalized to other disease states and immunological phenotypes. A later analysis associated approximately 17,000 TCR beta sequences with specific HLA alleles at a false discovery rate of 0.05. A later genetic analysis associated a missense DCLRE1C variant with V-gene and J-gene trimming of TCR beta chains, and an independent cohort replicated the association. A further reported finding was that TCR beta sequences accurately predicted the HLA-A and HLA-B alleles for most subjects in the first cohort. Cytomegalovirus status was reported to be diagnosed by the classifier with high specificity and sensitivity in both the original and validation cohorts. In a later analysis, most CMV-associated TCR beta chains were found to appear HLA-restricted, with HLA associations seemingly driven largely by CMV exposure. Roughly uniform sequencing depth across donors was assumed in presence/absence analyses, although this assumption may not hold. An earlier analysis of approximately 500 of the donors showed that most TCR beta V segments appeared in productive rearrangements either about 87% or about 30% of the time, which broadly matched IMGT annotations. Because HLA typing was unavailable for some donors at each locus, only the typed subset was used in association tests. Several of the top co-occurrence clusters appeared to be linked to parvovirus B19, influenza, CMV and Epstein-Barr virus, according to a later analysis.

The germline V gene supplies CDR1 SGHRS and CDR2 YFSETQ. V is cut by 0 bases and J by 4 bases, and the space between the germline ends is 5 bases. Reading from cysteine to phenylalanine, the CDR3 counts 13 amino acids. Only the CDR3 region is kept as DNA, spanning 39 bases read in frame from base 1. In this sample, this clone turned up a few times. Its recognized antigen is unknown. There are no base qualities to consult, and no much larger clone falls within one base. Within the sample, other DNA sequences also encode this same CDR3. Library preparation employed the immunoSEQ multiplex PCR assay. For the multiplex PCR, a mixture combining 60 forward primers for TCR Vbeta segments and 13 reverse primers for TCR Jbeta segments was used. The CDR3 region of rearranged TCR beta genes was amplified from genomic DNA with a multiplex PCR assay. The Illumina HiSeq System was used to sequence the amplified TCR beta libraries as 87-base-pair reads. The paper's data handling went like this. In a later analysis, tens of millions of unique TCR beta chains were counted across the roughly 610 repertoires, and approximately 11 million of these chains were shared by at least two donors. Raw reads were error-corrected and collapsed into unique sequences by a nearest-neighbor algorithm in which closely related sequences were merged to remove PCR and sequencing errors. Alignment of CDR3 sequences to IMGT reference sequences was used to assign V, D and J gene segments. For a sequence to be retained, a match of at least six nucleotides to both a V gene segment and a J gene segment was required. A rearrangement was called productive if the CDR3 had no stop codons and remained in frame with V and J, and every other rearrangement was called non-productive. CDR3 was defined according to IMGT convention as the region running from the second conserved V-encoded cysteine to the conserved J-encoded phenylalanine. The earlier analysis of roughly 590 of the donors excluded sequences that lacked an unambiguous match to a single V gene segment. In an earlier analysis of 587 of the donors, V segments were called functional above 56.7% productive rearrangements and were called segregating when the between-donor standard deviation exceeded 5%. A statistical classification framework was developed to diagnose cytomegalovirus status using the catalog of TCR beta chain sequences. A later analysis assigned V and J genes by comparing TCR nucleotide sequences with IMGT/GENE-DB human TR gene sequences. A later analysis assigned CDR3 sequences and most-parsimonious VDJ recombination scenarios with the TCRdist pipeline. A later analysis defined each TCR beta chain by its CDR3 amino acid sequence plus V-gene family, and excluded reads lacking a unique V-gene family. To address suspected cross-contamination and a sequencing artifact, a later analysis removed some 620 highly shared, low-generation-probability nucleotide sequences. In a later analysis, a clonal expansion index for each public chain was calculated from normalized within-repertoire ranks of inferred template counts. In a later analysis, generation probabilities were computed with a VDJ recombination model fitted to out-of-frame rearrangements, and the resulting probabilities were checked against IGoR. Hypergeometric tests were used in a later analysis to score TCR-TCR, TCR-HLA and TCR-CMV co-occurrence, with a repertoire-size bias correction applied to the TCR pairs. False discovery rates were estimated in a later analysis by permuting HLA or CMV assignments 20 times. In a later analysis, co-occurring TCRs were grouped with DBSCAN, and TCRdist sequence similarity was added when clustering was performed within HLA-allele-positive subsets. Repertoires with fewer than 30,000 or more than 120,000 public chains, plus five repertoires with anomalous nucleotide sharing, were excluded from co-occurrence clustering. TCRdb provides this immuneACCESS table in a form limited to in-frame rearrangements. Some clones are lacking; in checked studies, under half of them reflect an unresolved V gene, and why the rest are absent is not known. V and J calls and clone size come straight from that table; D and trimming were deduced from the DNA. This sample has 150,000 or so clones in its table, and 70% of those were observed once. The biggest ten clones account for roughly 2% of the sample.

The rearrangement joined TRBV5-1 to TRBJ2-1; the D segment cannot be called with confidence. The receptor's source is a woman aged 55 to 70 in good health and CMV-seropositive. The sequenced material came from PBMCs. The CDR3 region reads CASSLGAYNEQFF. The DNA is as follows: TGCGCCAGCAGCTTGGGGGCGTACAATGAGCAGTTCTTC.